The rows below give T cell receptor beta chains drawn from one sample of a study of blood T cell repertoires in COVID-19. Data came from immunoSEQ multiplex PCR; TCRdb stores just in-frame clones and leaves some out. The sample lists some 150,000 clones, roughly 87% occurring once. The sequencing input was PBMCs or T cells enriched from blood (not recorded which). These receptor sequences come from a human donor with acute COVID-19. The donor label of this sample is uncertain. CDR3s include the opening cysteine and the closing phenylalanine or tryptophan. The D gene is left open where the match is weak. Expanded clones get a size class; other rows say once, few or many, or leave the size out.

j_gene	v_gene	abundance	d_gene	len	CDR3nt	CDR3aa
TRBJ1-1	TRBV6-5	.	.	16	TGTGCCAGCAGTTACTTGGCCGCGGGTGGAAACACTGAAGCTTTCTTT	CASSYLAAGGNTEAFF
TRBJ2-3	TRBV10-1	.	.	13	TGCGCCAGCAGCAGGACTCCGGGCGGTGCGCAGTATTTT	CASSRTPGGAQYF
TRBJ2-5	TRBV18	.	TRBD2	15	TGTGCCAGCTCACCACTCGGCGGGGGGGCAGAGACCCAGTACTTC	CASSPLGGGAETQYF
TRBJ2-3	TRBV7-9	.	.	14	TGTGCCAGCAGCTTAGCCCGGGAGAGAGATACGCAGTATTTT	CASSLARERDTQYF
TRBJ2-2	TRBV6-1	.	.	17	TGTGCCAGCAGTGAAGCAGTAGGGCAGGGAAACACCGGGGAGCTGTTTTTT	CASSEAVGQGNTGELFF
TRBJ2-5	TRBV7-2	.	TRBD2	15	TGTGCCAGCAGCTTTAGCGGGGGGCCTCTAGAGACCCAGTACTTC	CASSFSGGPLETQYF
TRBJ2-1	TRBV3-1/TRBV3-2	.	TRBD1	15	TGTGCCAGCAGCCAAGGGGACAGGGGGGGAGATGAGCAGTTCTTC	CASSQGDRGGDEQFF
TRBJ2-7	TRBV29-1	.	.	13	TGCAGCGCCGGCCGGGACATCTCCTACGAGCAGTACTTC	CSAGRDISYEQYF
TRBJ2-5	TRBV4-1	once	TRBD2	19	TGCGCCAGCAGCCAAGTCTTCGTACAGCGGGGGGCAGTGCGGGGGACCCAGTACTTC	CASSQVFVQRGAVRGTQYF
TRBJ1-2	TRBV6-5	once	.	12	TGTGCCAGCAGCGACAGGACAGATGGCTACACCTTC	CASSDRTDGYTF
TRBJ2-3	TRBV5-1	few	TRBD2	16	TGCGCCAGCAGCCCCTTAACTAGCGGGGGGGTAGATACGCAGTATTTT	CASSPLTSGGVDTQYF
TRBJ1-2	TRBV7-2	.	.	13	TGTGCCAGCAGCTTAGCTGCAGGGCATGGCTACACCTTC	CASSLAAGHGYTF
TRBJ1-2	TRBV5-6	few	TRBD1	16	TGTGCCAGCAGCTTGGTTGGACAGGCGGCTAACTATGGCTACACCTTC	CASSLVGQAANYGYTF
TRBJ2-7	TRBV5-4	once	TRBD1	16	TGTGCCAGCAGCCCCCATCGCGGGACAGGGAATACCGAGCAGTACTTC	CASSPHRGTGNTEQYF
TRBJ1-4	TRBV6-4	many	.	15	TGTGCCAGCAGTCAGGGTAACAGCGTTAATGAAAAACTGTTTTTT	CASSQGNSVNEKLFF
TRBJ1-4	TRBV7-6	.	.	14	TGTGCCAGCAGCTTAGGGTCAGGGAATGAAAAACTGTTTTTT	CASSLGSGNEKLFF
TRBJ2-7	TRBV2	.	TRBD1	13	TGTGCCAGCCTCCGGGACAGGGGTTACGAGCAGTACTTC	CASLRDRGYEQYF
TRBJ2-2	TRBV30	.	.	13	TGTGCCTGGGGCCTTTCTAGAACCGGGGAGCTGTTTTTT	CAWGLSRTGELFF
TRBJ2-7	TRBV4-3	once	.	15	TGCGCCAGCAGCCTTCAATCCGGGAGTCAGTACGAGCAGTACTTC	CASSLQSGSQYEQYF
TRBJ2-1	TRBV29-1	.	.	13	TGCAGCGTTCGCCCAGCGAATTACAATGAGCAGTTCTTC	CSVRPANYNEQFF
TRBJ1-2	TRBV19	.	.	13	TGTGCCAGTAGTATAACAGGGAACTATGGCTACACCTTC	CASSITGNYGYTF
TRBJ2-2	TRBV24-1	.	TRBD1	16	TGTGCCACCAGTGCCACAACGACAGGGGAGGTCGGGGAGCTGTTTTTT	CATSATTTGEVGELFF
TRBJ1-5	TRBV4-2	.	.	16	TGTGCCAGCAGCCTATGTGCGCCTCCTAGCAATCAGCCCCAGCATTTT	CASSLCAPPSNQPQHF
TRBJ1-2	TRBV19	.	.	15	TGTGCCAGTTCCCCGTTGCTCACCCGGAGCTATGGCTACACCTTC	CASSPLLTRSYGYTF
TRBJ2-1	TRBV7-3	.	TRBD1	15	TGTGCCAGCAGCTTTGGGGTGGGACAGGGAGACAAGCAGTTCTTC	CASSFGVGQGDKQFF
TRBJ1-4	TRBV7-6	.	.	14	TGTGCCAGCAGCTTACGTACAACTAATGAAAAACTGTTTTTT	CASSLRTTNEKLFF
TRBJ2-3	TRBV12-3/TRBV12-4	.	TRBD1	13	TGTGCCAGCAGTCCGAGGGGGCCAGATACGCAGTATTTT	CASSPRGPDTQYF
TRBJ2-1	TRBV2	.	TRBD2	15	TGTGCCAGCAGGGCGACTAGCGGGGTCGGGGATGAGCAGTTCTTC	CASRATSGVGDEQFF